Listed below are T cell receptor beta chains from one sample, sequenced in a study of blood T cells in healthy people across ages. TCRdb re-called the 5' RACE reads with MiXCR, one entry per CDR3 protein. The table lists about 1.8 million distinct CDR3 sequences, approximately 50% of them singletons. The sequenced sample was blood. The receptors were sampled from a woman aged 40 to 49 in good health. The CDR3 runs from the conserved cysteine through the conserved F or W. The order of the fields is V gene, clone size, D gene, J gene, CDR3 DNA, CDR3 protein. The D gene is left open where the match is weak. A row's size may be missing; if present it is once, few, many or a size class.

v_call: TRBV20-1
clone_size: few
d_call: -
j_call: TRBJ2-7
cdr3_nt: TGCAGTGCTGACCATCAGGAATCCGTCGACGAGCAGTACTTC
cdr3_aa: CSADHQESVDEQYF

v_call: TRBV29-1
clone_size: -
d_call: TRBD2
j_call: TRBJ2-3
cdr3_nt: TGCAGCGTTGCGAGCGGGGAAACAGATACGCAGTATTTT
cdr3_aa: CSVASGETDTQYF

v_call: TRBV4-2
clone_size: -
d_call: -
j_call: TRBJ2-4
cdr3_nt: TGTGCCAGCAGCCAAGTCAGCCCATCGCCACGGGGGGCCAAAAACATTCAGTACTTC
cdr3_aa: CASSQVSPSPRGAKNIQYF

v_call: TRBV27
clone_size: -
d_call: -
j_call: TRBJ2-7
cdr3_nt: TGTGCCAGCAGTTTATGGGGCTGGTCCGAGCAGTACTTC
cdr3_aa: CASSLWGWSEQYF

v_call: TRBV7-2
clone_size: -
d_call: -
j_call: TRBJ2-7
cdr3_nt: TGTGCCAGCAGCTTAACTCAGACAGGGACTCTCGAGCAGTACTTC
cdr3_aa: CASSLTQTGTLEQYF

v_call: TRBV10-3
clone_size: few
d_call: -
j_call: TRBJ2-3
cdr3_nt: TGTGCCATCAGTAAAAGGGACTCGGCGCTCACAGATACGCAGTATTTT
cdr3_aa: CAISKRDSALTDTQYF

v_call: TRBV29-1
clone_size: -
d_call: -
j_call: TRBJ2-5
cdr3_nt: TGCAGCGTTGAAGATCATGGGGGGGCCGGGGAGACCCAGTACTTC
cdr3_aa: CSVEDHGGAGETQYF

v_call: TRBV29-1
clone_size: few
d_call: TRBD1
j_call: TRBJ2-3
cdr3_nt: TGCAGCGCGGACAGGGGGAGCAGCCGCGATACGCAGTATTTT
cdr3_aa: CSADRGSSRDTQYF

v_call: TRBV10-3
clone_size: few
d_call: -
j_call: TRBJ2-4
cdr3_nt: TGTGCCATCAGTGCTGGTGGAAGGGGGGCAGCCAAAAACATTCAGTACTTC
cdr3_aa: CAISAGGRGAAKNIQYF

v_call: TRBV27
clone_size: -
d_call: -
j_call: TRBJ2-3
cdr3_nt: TGTGCCAGCAGTTTGTGGGGGCCTACTACAGATACGCAGTATTTT
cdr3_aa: CASSLWGPTTDTQYF